What follows is one T cell receptor (beta chain) and its context. In blood CD8+ and CD4+ T cells, TCR beta underwent sequencing. This record comes from a study of CD8 T cells in Susac syndrome. Random hexamers were used to reverse transcribe the RNA input (roughly 0.5 to 1 ug). Each CDR3 protein gets one entry after TCRdb re-called the immunoSEQ multiplex PCR reads with MiXCR. The data hold around 150,000 distinct CDR3 sequences, with over 90% observed a single time. Germline V gene data show CDR1 as MNHEY and CDR2 as SMNVEV (reference sequence). The CDR3 extends over 16 amino acids. J lost 4 bases, V lost 3 bases, and 7 bases had no gene match.

This chain connects TRBV27 to TRBJ2-1; 9 bases agree with TRBD1. The origin of this receptor is a human donor with Susac syndrome. The sequenced material came from CD8+ T cells from PBMCs. The CDR3 here is CASSLGGQGTYNEQFF. CDR3 DNA: TGTGCCAGCAGTTTGGGGGGACAGGGAACATACAATGAGCAGTTCTTC.